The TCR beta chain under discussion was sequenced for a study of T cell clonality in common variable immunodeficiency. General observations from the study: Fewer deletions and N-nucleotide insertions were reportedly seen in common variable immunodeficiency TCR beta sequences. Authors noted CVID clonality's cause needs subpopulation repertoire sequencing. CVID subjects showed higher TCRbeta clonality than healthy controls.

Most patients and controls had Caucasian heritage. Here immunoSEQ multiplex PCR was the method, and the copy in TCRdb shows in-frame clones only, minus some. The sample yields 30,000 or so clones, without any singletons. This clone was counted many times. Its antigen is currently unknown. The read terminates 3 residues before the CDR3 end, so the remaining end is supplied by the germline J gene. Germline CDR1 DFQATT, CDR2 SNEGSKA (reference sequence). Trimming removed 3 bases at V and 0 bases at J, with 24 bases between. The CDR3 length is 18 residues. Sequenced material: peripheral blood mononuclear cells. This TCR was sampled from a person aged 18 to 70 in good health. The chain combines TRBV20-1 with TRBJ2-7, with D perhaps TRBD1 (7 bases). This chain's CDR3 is CSASSYGEAGQNSYEQYF. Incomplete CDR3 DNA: TGCAGTGCTAGTAGTTACGGTGAGGCGGGACAGAACTCCTACGAG.